The 7 T cell receptor beta chains in this list originate from one sample, sequenced in a study of blood T cell repertoires in COVID-19. Clones were sequenced by immunoSEQ multiplex PCR, and TCRdb holds only the in-frame ones, with some missing. The sample has approximately 140,000 clones, about 82% seen once. The sequencing input was peripheral blood. These receptors were collected from a woman aged 40 to 50 with active or convalescent COVID-19.

The chain recombines TRBV29-1 with TRBJ2-3; tentatively, D is TRBD2 (6 bases). This CDR3 is 13 amino acids long. The germline CDR1 and CDR2 sequences are SQVTM and ANQGSEA. V dropped 4 bases and J dropped 7 bases, with 15 bases sitting between them. CDR3 amino acids: CSVGGGVSNTQYF. The CDR3 DNA is TGCAGCGTTGGTGGAGGGGTGTCGAATACGCAGTATTTT.

The chain joins TRBV30 to TRBJ2-2, with TRBD1 matching over 7 bases. J gave up 5 bases and V 5 bases, and 5 bases lay outside the gene matches. The germline V gene has CDR1 GTSNPN and CDR2 SVGIG (reference sequence). CDR3 length: 13 residues. The CDR3, as DNA: TGTGCCTGGGCTACAGGGGTAACCGGGGAGCTGTTTTTT. Translation: CAWATGVTGELFF.

J is TRBJ1-2 and V is TRBV12-5; 7 bases map to TRBD1. In germline, CDR1 is LGHNT, CDR2 FRNRAP. The CDR3 spans 13 residues. Germline trimming cut 8 bases from V and 2 bases from J; bases unmatched to any gene: 5. The chain's CDR3 is CASTPGGNYGYTF. In DNA, the CDR3 is TGTGCTAGTACTCCAGGGGGGAACTATGGCTACACCTTC.

The chain employs TRBV27 and TRBJ1-3; D is possibly TRBD1 (5 bases). Trimming took 0 bases from V and 8 from J, leaving 14 bases between them. The germline V gene encodes CDR1 MNHEY and CDR2 SMNVEV (reference sequence). CDR3 size: 15 residues. The CDR3 coding sequence is TGTGCCAGCAGTTTATCGGCAGGGCCGAAAGACACCATATATTTT. Protein: CASSLSAGPKDTIYF.

The chain has TRBV12-5 and TRBJ2-1, with 8 nucleotides matching TRBD1. V dropped 6 bases and J dropped 3; count of bases not matched to a gene: 7. The germline CDR1 and CDR2 sequences are LGHNT and FRNRAP. This CDR3 has 15 residues. The CDR3 coding sequence is TGTGCTAGTGGCCCCTCGACAGGGGTCTACAATGAGCAGTTCTTC. Amino acid sequence: CASGPSTGVYNEQFF.

V is TRBV19 and J is TRBJ1-2; TRBD1 aligns across 8 bases. The junction had 7 bases not matched to a gene; V was cut back by 3 bases and J by 4 bases. Germline-derived CDR1 and CDR2 are LNHDA and SQIVND (reference sequence). This CDR3 spans 15 amino acids. CDR3 sequence reads: CASSMGDRIVYGYTF. DNA of the CDR3: TGTGCCAGTAGTATGGGGGACAGGATTGTCTATGGCTACACCTTC.

This rearrangement joins TRBV30 to TRBJ1-1; 7 bases match TRBD1. The CDR3 consists of 13 residues. CDR1 is GTSNPN and CDR2 is SVGIG in the germline V gene (reference sequence). V gave up 2 bases and J gave up 5 bases; unmatched junction bases: 5. For the CDR3, the DNA is TGTGCCTGGAGTAGGGGGCGCGGGACTGAAGCTTTCTTT. Protein sequence: CAWSRGRGTEAFF.